The TCR beta chain described here comes from a study of OX40 agonist ivuxolimab in advanced cancers. Baseline, cycle 4 day 1, and cycle 7 day 1 were the blood sampling points. The protocol was immunoSEQ multiplex PCR, while the TCRdb copy is restricted to in-frame clones and leaves out a portion. This table has 20,000 to 25,000 clones, 80% to 90% appearing once. The CDR3 is made up of 10 amino acids. Trimming removed 7 bases at V and 7 bases at J, with 10 bases between. The germline CDR1 and CDR2 sequences are SQVTM and ANQGSEA. The origin of this receptor is an adult with an advanced solid tumor such as melanoma, head and neck, liver or kidney cancer. The chain combines TRBV29-1 with TRBJ1-2; D unresolved. The specimen was CD4+ or CD8+ T cells sorted from blood, collected in a trial of the OX40 agonist ivuxolimab. The CDR3 nucleotides are TGCAGCGCTGGAGAGGGTGGCTACACCTTC. This sequence encodes CSAGEGGYTF.